The sequence of this T cell receptor (beta chain) was determined in a study of CD8 T cells in ankylosing spondylitis. This clonotype has more than one count but fewer than ten. Antigen unknown. Trimming shortened V by 5 bases and J by 10 bases, and 18 bases separated the two germline ends. Looked up from germline, CDR1 is SGHTA and CDR2 is FQGNSA. The CDR3 sequence is 14 residues long. Study-wide results and limits: Characteristic of ankylosing spondylitis blood, it appeared, was a TCR beta motif comprising several highly homologous variants. There was reportedly significant enrichment of clones that were disease-linked in matched ankylosing spondylitis synovial fluid.

Library preparation for TCR beta used quantitative 5'-RACE with molecular barcodes. MiXCR was run by TCRdb on the 5' RACE reads, yielding one entry per CDR3 protein. The data hold some 220,000 distinct CDR3 sequences, with around 8% observed a single time. The sequence derives from a female donor with ankylosing spondylitis or in good health (not recorded which). The sequencing input was blood, either unsorted or a sorted T cell fraction (not recorded which). The gene calls are TRBV7-2 and TRBJ2-1; D is possibly TRBD1 (6 bases). CDR3 coding DNA: TGTGCCAGCAGCCCCCCGGTGGGACAAACAGAGCAGTTCTTC. Its protein is CASSPPVGQTEQFF. Using reference TRBV7-2 and TRBJ2-1 for the parts outside the CDR3, the full variable domain is GAGVSQSPSNKVTEKGKDVELRCDPISGHTALYWYRQSLGQGLEFLIYFQGNSAPDKSGLPSDRFSAERTGGSVSTLTIQRTQQEDSAVYLCASSPPVGQTEQFFGPGTRLTVL.